These T cell receptor beta chains were read from a single sample in a study of T cell responses to AZD1222 COVID-19 vaccine. The table came from immunoSEQ multiplex PCR; TCRdb's copy has only in-frame clones and leaves some out. This sample has around 140,000 clones; around 94% occur once, and the top ten carry 10% to 15%. This material consisted of peripheral blood, taken after recovery from COVID-19. These receptors were taken from an adult who had recovered from COVID-19. CDR3s include the opening cysteine and the closing phenylalanine or tryptophan. Fields, in order: J gene, V gene, clone size, D gene, CDR3 protein, CDR3 DNA. The D gene is left open where the match is weak. Where a row states a size, it is once, few, many or the class of an expanded clone; other rows omit it.

j_gene: TRBJ1-5
v_gene: TRBV7-3
abundance: -
d_gene: -
CDR3aa: CASSPWTPALQPQHF
CDR3nt: TGTGCCAGCAGCCCCTGGACACCAGCACTACAGCCCCAGCATTTT

j_gene: TRBJ1-2
v_gene: TRBV27
abundance: -
d_gene: -
CDR3aa: CASGPPFSGDGYTF
CDR3nt: TGTGCCAGCGGGCCTCCTTTTTCTGGGGATGGCTACACCTTC

j_gene: TRBJ1-5
v_gene: TRBV12-3/TRBV12-4
abundance: few
d_gene: -
CDR3aa: CASSFGREQPQHF
CDR3nt: TGTGCCAGCAGTTTTGGCAGGGAACAGCCCCAGCATTTT

j_gene: TRBJ2-2
v_gene: TRBV3-1/TRBV3-2
abundance: -
d_gene: -
CDR3aa: CASSHYGRNTGELFF
CDR3nt: TGTGCCAGCAGCCACTACGGACGGAACACCGGGGAGCTGTTTTTT

j_gene: TRBJ2-5
v_gene: TRBV7-3
abundance: -
d_gene: TRBD1
CDR3aa: CASSLRTGIEETQYF
CDR3nt: TGTGCCAGCAGCCTCCGGACAGGGATTGAAGAGACCCAGTACTTC

j_gene: TRBJ1-1
v_gene: TRBV27
abundance: -
d_gene: -
CDR3aa: CASSFLGAQDTEAFF
CDR3nt: TGTGCCAGCAGTTTTTTGGGGGCGCAGGACACTGAAGCTTTCTTT

j_gene: TRBJ2-7
v_gene: TRBV7-9
abundance: many
d_gene: -
CDR3aa: CASSFSGDSSLDEQYF
CDR3nt: TGTGCCAGCAGCTTTAGCGGAGACTCATCCTTAGACGAGCAGTACTTC

j_gene: TRBJ1-6
v_gene: TRBV30
abundance: once
d_gene: -
CDR3aa: CAWSVREGYSPLHF
CDR3nt: TGTGCCTGGAGTGTTAGGGAGGGTTATTCACCCCTCCACTTT

j_gene: TRBJ1-1
v_gene: TRBV7-9
abundance: -
d_gene: TRBD1
CDR3aa: CASSSQGQHTEAFF
CDR3nt: TGTGCCAGCAGCTCGCAGGGACAGCACACTGAAGCTTTCTTT

j_gene: TRBJ2-7
v_gene: TRBV2
abundance: once
d_gene: -
CDR3aa: CASSDSLEQYF
CDR3nt: TGTGCCAGCAGTGACTCTCTCGAGCAGTACTTC

j_gene: TRBJ1-4
v_gene: TRBV7-9
abundance: -
d_gene: TRBD1
CDR3aa: CASSTSLRQGIREKLFF
CDR3nt: TGTGCCAGCAGCACCAGCCTTAGACAGGGCATAAGGGAAAAACTGTTTTTT

j_gene: TRBJ2-7
v_gene: TRBV28
abundance: -
d_gene: TRBD2
CDR3aa: CASSYPLVGGRYEQYF
CDR3nt: TGTGCCAGCAGCTATCCCCTTGTGGGAGGGCGTTACGAGCAGTACTTC

j_gene: TRBJ2-3
v_gene: TRBV28
abundance: -
d_gene: TRBD1
CDR3aa: CASSPSGQGFEDTQYF
CDR3nt: TGTGCCAGCAGTCCATCGGGACAGGGGTTCGAAGATACGCAGTATTTT

j_gene: TRBJ1-4
v_gene: TRBV2
abundance: -
d_gene: TRBD1
CDR3aa: CASSEGQGLQAHQKLFF
CDR3nt: TGTGCCAGCAGTGAAGGACAGGGATTACAGGCGCATCAAAAACTGTTTTTT

j_gene: TRBJ1-5
v_gene: TRBV28
abundance: -
d_gene: -
CDR3aa: CASSLLGEGQPQHF
CDR3nt: TGTGCCAGCAGTTTATTGGGGGAGGGTCAGCCCCAGCATTTT

j_gene: TRBJ2-7
v_gene: TRBV18
abundance: -
d_gene: TRBD2
CDR3aa: CASSPSGSSSYEQYF
CDR3nt: TGTGCCAGCTCACCCAGCGGGAGCAGCTCCTACGAGCAGTACTTC

j_gene: TRBJ1-6
v_gene: TRBV10-2
abundance: -
d_gene: -
CDR3aa: CASGEPYNSPLHF
CDR3nt: TGCGCCAGCGGGGAACCATATAATTCACCCCTCCACTTT

j_gene: TRBJ1-5
v_gene: TRBV28
abundance: -
d_gene: TRBD1
CDR3aa: CASSGQGIWQPQHF
CDR3nt: TGTGCCAGCAGTGGACAGGGGATCTGGCAGCCCCAGCATTTT

j_gene: TRBJ2-7
v_gene: TRBV5-1
abundance: -
d_gene: -
CDR3aa: CASSWSGLSYEQYF
CDR3nt: TGCGCCAGCAGCTGGTCGGGCCTCTCCTACGAGCAGTACTTC

j_gene: TRBJ2-7
v_gene: TRBV28
abundance: -
d_gene: -
CDR3aa: CASSAAGKTYEQYF
CDR3nt: TGTGCCAGCAGTGCGGCAGGGAAAACCTACGAGCAGTACTTC

j_gene: TRBJ1-6
v_gene: TRBV20-1
abundance: -
d_gene: TRBD1
CDR3aa: CSASGQGLGSPLHF
CDR3nt: TGCAGTGCTAGTGGACAGGGCTTAGGGTCACCCCTCCACTTT

j_gene: TRBJ2-7
v_gene: TRBV14
abundance: -
d_gene: TRBD2
CDR3aa: CASSHPGLAGGWLRDEQYF
CDR3nt: TGTGCCAGCAGCCACCCAGGACTAGCGGGAGGCTGGTTGAGGGACGAGCAGTACTTC

j_gene: TRBJ1-2
v_gene: TRBV15
abundance: -
d_gene: -
CDR3aa: CATSRDRDYGYTF
CDR3nt: TGTGCCACCAGCAGAGACAGGGACTATGGCTACACCTTC

j_gene: TRBJ2-7
v_gene: TRBV28
abundance: -
d_gene: -
CDR3aa: CASSLVGPLYEQYF
CDR3nt: TGTGCCAGCAGTTTAGTAGGACCCCTTTACGAGCAGTACTTC

j_gene: TRBJ2-7
v_gene: TRBV5-1
abundance: -
d_gene: TRBD2
CDR3aa: CASGTSGSGPYEQYF
CDR3nt: TGCGCCAGCGGGACTAGCGGGAGCGGGCCCTACGAGCAGTACTTC

j_gene: TRBJ2-5
v_gene: TRBV4-2
abundance: -
d_gene: -
CDR3aa: CASSPETMTGKETQYF
CDR3nt: TGTGCCAGCAGCCCAGAGACCATGACAGGCAAAGAGACCCAGTACTTC

j_gene: TRBJ1-3
v_gene: TRBV3-1/TRBV3-2
abundance: -
d_gene: -
CDR3aa: CASSQGMGGNTIYF
CDR3nt: TGTGCCAGCAGCCAGGGGATGGGGGGAAACACCATATATTTT

j_gene: TRBJ2-7
v_gene: TRBV3-1/TRBV3-2
abundance: -
d_gene: -
CDR3aa: CASSQDLHEQYF
CDR3nt: TGTGCCAGCAGCCAAGACTTGCACGAGCAGTACTTC

j_gene: TRBJ1-5
v_gene: TRBV6-5
abundance: -
d_gene: -
CDR3aa: CASDRVISNQPQHF
CDR3nt: TGTGCCAGCGATAGAGTAATTAGCAATCAGCCCCAGCATTTT

j_gene: TRBJ2-3
v_gene: TRBV5-1
abundance: -
d_gene: -
CDR3aa: CASSLTPPSTDTQYF
CDR3nt: TGCGCCAGCAGCTTGACCCCTCCTAGCACAGATACGCAGTATTTT

j_gene: TRBJ2-7
v_gene: TRBV3-1/TRBV3-2
abundance: few
d_gene: -
CDR3aa: CASSPGAGLSLEQYF
CDR3nt: TGTGCCAGCAGCCCCGGGGCAGGGCTATCCCTCGAGCAGTACTTC

j_gene: TRBJ2-3
v_gene: TRBV6-2/TRBV6-3
abundance: -
d_gene: TRBD2
CDR3aa: CASSRGGDTQYF
CDR3nt: TGTGCCAGCAGCCGCGGGGGTGATACGCAGTATTTT

j_gene: TRBJ2-7
v_gene: TRBV7-9
abundance: -
d_gene: TRBD2
CDR3aa: CASSPPGLAGGLRYYEQYF
CDR3nt: TGTGCCAGCAGCCCACCGGGACTAGCGGGAGGGTTAAGGTACTACGAGCAGTACTTC

j_gene: TRBJ1-3
v_gene: TRBV12-2
abundance: -
d_gene: -
CDR3aa: CASRLGDSGNTIYF
CDR3nt: TGTGCAAGTCGCTTGGGAGATTCTGGAAACACCATATATTTT